What follows are 5 T cell receptor beta chains derived from one specimen sequenced in a study of cytomegalovirus exposure and HLA in healthy donors. PCR was performed using 60 Vbeta and 13 Jbeta primers. The table came from immunoSEQ multiplex PCR; TCRdb's copy has only in-frame clones and leaves some out. The sample lists some 110,000 clones, roughly 79% seen once, with 1.3% in the top ten. Material: PBMCs. The receptors were sampled from a man in his forties in good health and CMV-seronegative.

This chain connects TRBV18 to TRBJ1-2; 8 bases fit TRBD1. Per germline, CDR1 KGHSH and CDR2 LQKENI. The CDR3 is 13 residues long. V lost 6 bases, J lost 8 bases, and 8 bases stayed unmatched. CDR3 residues: CASSADRAKGYTF. The CDR3 bases are TGTGCCAGCTCGGCGGACAGGGCTAAGGGCTACACCTTC.

The chain has TRBV29-1 and TRBJ2-7; the D is unclear. This CDR3 contains 13 residues. The germline CDR1 and CDR2 sequences are SQVTM and ANQGSEA. Trimming left V 7 bases short and J 2 bases short, with 15 bases between. The CDR3 sequence is CSAAPYNAYEQYF. CDR3 sequence (DNA): TGCAGCGCAGCGCCTTATAATGCCTACGAGCAGTACTTC.

V usage is TRBV5-1 and J usage is TRBJ2-7; D ambiguous. V was shortened by 0 bases and J by 0 bases, with 7 bases between the two germline ends. Germline CDR1 reads SGHRS; CDR2 reads YFSETQ. This CDR3 region has 14 residues. CDR3 residues: CASSLVGSSYEQYF. As DNA, the CDR3 is TGCGCCAGCAGCTTGGTCGGGTCCTCCTACGAGCAGTACTTC.

In DNA, the CDR3 is TGTGCCAGCAGCTTGGTGTGGACAGGGAAAAACATTCAGTACTTC. It yields the protein CASSLVWTGKNIQYF. The chain employs TRBV11-2 and TRBJ2-4; 8 bases fit TRBD1. Trimming at V came to 3 bases and at J to 4 bases, leaving 5 bases not matched to a gene. The germline V gene has CDR1 SGHAT and CDR2 FQNNGV. The CDR3 totals 15 residues.

The chain has TRBV12-5 and TRBJ2-7; D may be TRBD2 (6 bases). The CDR3 is 13 residues long. Germline V lookup: CDR1 LGHNT, CDR2 FRNRAP. Trimming shortened V by 4 bases and J by 4 bases, and 11 bases separated the two germline ends. The CDR3 region has the DNA TGTGCTAGTGGTTCCTCGGGAGCATACGAGCAGTACTTC. Protein product: CASGSSGAYEQYF.